These 18 T cell receptor beta chains originate from one sample sequenced in a study of cytomegalovirus exposure and HLA in healthy donors. The PCR employed 60 Vbeta primers together with 13 Jbeta primers. Produced via immunoSEQ multiplex PCR; TCRdb's table is partial and in-frame only. The sample shows some 140,000 clones, roughly four fifths of them seen only once. Sequenced input: PBMCs. Source of these receptors: a man aged 30 to 45 in good health and CMV-seronegative.

The chain has TRBV19 and TRBJ1-5, with 8 positions matching TRBD1. The CDR3 extends over 17 amino acids. After removal of 10 bases from V and 5 bases from J, the junction contained 19 bases not matched to a gene. CDR1 is LNHDA and CDR2 is SQIVND in the germline V gene (reference sequence). CDR3 sequence reads: CATRSPDREPLYQPQHF. The CDR3 nucleotides read TGTGCCACCAGAAGCCCGGACAGGGAGCCCCTCTATCAGCCCCAGCATTTT.

Only one count was recorded for this clone. The genes are TRBV7-9 and TRBJ2-3; TRBD1 might be the D (6 bases). Germline lookup yields CDR1 SEHNR and CDR2 FQNEAQ (reference sequence). V dropped 8 bases and J dropped 2 bases, with 20 bases sitting between them. The CDR3 consists of 16 residues. The CDR3 here is CASHGPRAGDTDTQYF. The CDR3 bases are TGTGCCAGCCACGGCCCGAGGGCAGGGGACACAGATACGCAGTATTTT.

This chain uses TRBV7-9 with TRBJ1-3; no reliable D call. Trimming removed 4 bases from V and 8 bases from J, with 12 bases in between. The CDR3 has 13 amino acids. Per the germline V gene, CDR1 is SEHNR and CDR2 is FQNEAQ (reference sequence). The CDR3 bases are TGTGCCAGCAGCTCGGCCCCCCGGGACACCATATATTTT. As protein: CASSSAPRDTIYF.

This rearrangement joins TRBV27 to TRBJ1-5; TRBD1 might be the D (5 bases). The germline gives CDR1 MNHEY, CDR2 SMNVEV (reference sequence). The CDR3 length is 15 residues. The ends were cut back, 4 bases at V and 2 bases at J, with 12 bases in the middle. The CDR3: CASSSNLGGNQPQHF. CDR3 DNA: TGTGCCAGCAGTTCGAATCTAGGGGGCAATCAGCCCCAGCATTTT.

This sequence joins TRBV6-6 and TRBJ2-7; tentative D call: TRBD1 (7 bases). V was trimmed by 7 bases and J by 1 base, leaving 17 bases between them. Germline-derived CDR1 and CDR2 are MNHNY and SVGAGI (reference sequence). The CDR3 length is 15 residues. The CDR3 DNA follows: TGTGCCAGCAACAGAGGCAGGGGGACTTCCTACGAGCAGTACTTC. It encodes CASNRGRGTSYEQYF.

Here the CDR3 DNA reads TGTGCCAGCTCACCACAGGAGGCAGGCGGCGAGCAGTACTTC. Its translation: CASSPQEAGGEQYF. J is TRBJ2-7 and V is TRBV18; tentative D call: TRBD2 (5 bases). With 1 base removed from V and 6 bases from J, the gap between germline ends came to 13 bases. The CDR3 loop spans 14 amino acids. CDR1 is KGHSH and CDR2 is LQKENI in the germline V gene.

The chain links TRBV5-1 to TRBJ1-1; a possible D gene is TRBD1 (5 bases). The CDR3 length is 15 residues. Trimming cost V 3 bases and J 4 bases, with 16 bases left between them. Germline CDR1 reads SGHRS; CDR2 reads YFSETQ. The CDR3 DNA follows: TGCGCCAGCAGCTGGGGGGGAGTGGGGGGCACTGAAGCTTTCTTT. Translated, it gives CASSWGGVGGTEAFF.

This clone was seen a handful of times. J is TRBJ2-7 and V is TRBV5-1; TRBD2 matches at 8 bases. Germline V lookup: CDR1 SGHRS, CDR2 YFSETQ. There are 15 residues in the CDR3. The J segment lost 4 bases and the V segment lost 4 bases, leaving 10 bases of the junction unmatched. The CDR3, as DNA: TGCGCCAGCAGCCGGCAGACGGGAGGGAATTACGAGCAGTACTTC. As protein: CASSRQTGGNYEQYF. Full variable domain (remainder filled in from reference TRBV5-1 and TRBJ2-7): KAGVTQTPRYLIKTRGQQVTLSCSPISGHRSVSWYQQTPGQGLQFLFEYFSETQRNKGNFPGRFSGRQFSNSRSEMNVSTLELGDSALYLCASSRQTGGNYEQYFGPGTRLTVT.

The CDR3 spells CASSLPGTGNEKLFF. The CDR3 nucleotides are TGTGCCAGCAGTTTACCCGGGACAGGGAATGAAAAACTGTTTTTT. The V gene is TRBV28, the J gene TRBJ1-4; 9 bases are shared with TRBD1. V lost 2 bases and J lost 5; bases outside the gene matches: 3. The germline CDR1 and CDR2 sequences are MDHEN and SYDVKM. The CDR3 is 15 amino acids.

This clone was observed once. The gene calls are TRBV10-3 and TRBJ1-5; D not resolved. The length of the CDR3 is 13 residues. V lost 11 bases to trimming and J lost 7 bases, with 18 bases between them. From germline, CDR1 is ENHRY and CDR2 SYGVKD. CDR3 nucleotides: TGTGCCTCAAGCGGGTTTTTAGGGCAGCCCCAGCATTTT. It encodes CASSGFLGQPQHF.

The rearrangement joins TRBV27 to TRBJ2-1; D is undetermined. V shed 6 bases and J shed 3 bases, with 12 bases lying between them. Per germline, CDR1 MNHEY and CDR2 SMNVEV (reference sequence). The length of the CDR3 is 14 residues. The CDR3 coding sequence is TGTGCCAGCAGCTCTATCGCTTACTACAATGAGCAGTTCTTC. It specifies CASSSIAYYNEQFF.

The V gene is TRBV10-3, the J gene TRBJ2-1, with 11 bases aligning to TRBD2. The germline CDR1 and CDR2 sequences are ENHRY and SYGVKD. Losses at the gene ends were 0 bases for V and 7 bases for J; bases not matched to a gene: 8. The CDR3 has 17 residues. The CDR3 sequence is CAISESSASGRINEQFF. CDR3 nucleotide sequence: TGTGCCATCAGTGAGTCGAGCGCTAGCGGGAGGATTAATGAGCAGTTCTTC.

V usage is TRBV7-3 and J usage is TRBJ2-5; tentative D call: TRBD1 (5 bases). The J call is uncertain, as TRBJ2-7 better fits the DNA end. CDR1 is SGHTA and CDR2 is FQGTGA in the germline V gene. The CDR3 loop spans 13 amino acids. The CDR3 is CASSSPPGNEQYF. CDR3 nucleotides: TGTGCCAGCAGCTCCCCCCCAGGGAACGAGCAGTACTTC.

The chain carries TRBV28 and TRBJ1-2; TRBD1 is a possible D gene (6 bases). The germline V and J ends were trimmed by 2 bases and 6 bases, with 16 bases remaining between them. Germline-derived CDR1 and CDR2 are MDHEN and SYDVKM. The CDR3 sequence is 15 residues long. In DNA form, the CDR3 reads TGTGCCAGCAGTTTAGGGGGCGGGGGGAAGCATGGCTACACCTTC. Translated, it gives CASSLGGGGKHGYTF.

The table lists this clone with a few counts. The V and J genes are TRBV9 and TRBJ1-2; 9 nucleotides align to TRBD1. In germline, CDR1 is SGDLS, CDR2 YYNGEE. The CDR3 totals 14 residues. The junction had 6 bases not matched to a gene; V was cut back by 5 bases and J by 4 bases. As DNA, the CDR3 is TGTGCCAGCAGTTACGGACAGGGGACCTATGGCTACACCTTC. Its translation: CASSYGQGTYGYTF.

The chain links TRBV5-6 to TRBJ1-4; weak D call: TRBD1 (5 bases). Germline V lookup: CDR1 SGHDT, CDR2 YYEEEE. The CDR3 is 14 amino acids. With 2 bases removed from V and 8 bases from J, the gap between germline ends came to 13 bases. The CDR3 DNA reads TGTGCCAGCAGCTTATGGTCAGGGAACGAAAAACTGTTTTTT. This sequence encodes CASSLWSGNEKLFF. The complete variable domain, with remaining parts taken from reference TRBV5-6 and TRBJ1-4, reads DAGVTQSPTHLIKTRGQQVTLRCSPKSGHDTVSWYQQALGQGPQFIFQYYEEEERQRGNFPDRFSGHQFPNYSSELNVNALLLGDSALYLCASSLWSGNEKLFFGSGTQLSVL.

This chain connects TRBV2 to TRBJ2-1, with D hard to call. CDR3 size: 15 residues. The V and J ends lost 4 bases and 0 bases respectively, with 10 bases between them. Germline loops: CDR1 SNHLY, CDR2 FYNNEI. CDR3 sequence (DNA): TGTGCCAGCAGTGGCCCCCTAGGCTCCTACAATGAGCAGTTCTTC. Protein: CASSGPLGSYNEQFF.

J is TRBJ2-7 and V is TRBV19; D possibly corresponds to TRBD1 (5 bases). Germline assignment: CDR1 LNHDA and CDR2 SQIVND (reference sequence). V dropped 2 bases and J dropped 2 bases, with 7 bases sitting between them. The CDR3 is 13 amino acids. CDR3 protein: CASSIQGTYEQYF. For the CDR3, the DNA is TGTGCCAGTAGTATACAGGGAACCTACGAGCAGTACTTC.